This entry is about one T cell receptor (beta chain). The antigen is unknown. Genes and germline come from the mouse. Read sequence stops 1 residue before the CDR3 end, and the germline J gene provides the missing end. This sample's time point: mouse harvest day 7 after allogeneic transplant. Mouse grafts combined 10^7 T-cell-depleted bone marrow cells with 10^6 splenic CD5+ T cells. TCRbeta CDR3 was sequenced at survey depth with template counts. Clones were read by immunoSEQ multiplex PCR, and TCRdb kept only the in-frame ones, dropping some. Here the sample spans about 3,700 clones, around 50% being singletons. This entry is derived from a study of tissue T cells after allogeneic stem cell transplantation. Notes on the study in general: Which tissue TCRs were alloreactive or antigen-specific was not determined. Some clones might be persisting host cells. Tissue-detected TCR repertoire was only partly captured by blood and spleen T cells.

CDR3 length: 14 residues. Germline V gene lookup returns CDR1 SGHLS and CDR2 HYDKME. Deletions cut 0 bases from V and 0 bases from J, with 4 bases between. Sequenced: gut tissue. The clonotype was recovered from a female BALB/c mouse given C57BL/6 T cells with graft-versus-host disease after an allogeneic hematopoietic cell transplant. The chain carries TRBV12-2 and TRBJ1-4; D not certain. CDR3 residues: CASSLFVSNERLFF. Partial CDR3 DNA: TGTGCCAGCTCTCTCTTTGTTTCCAACGAAAGATTATTT.